These T cell receptor beta chains were read from a single sample in a study of blood T cell dynamics during melanoma immunotherapy. Repertoires were generated with immunoSEQ multiplex PCR, while TCRdb's copy carries only in-frame clones and drops some. The sample consists of 800 to 950 clones, roughly 75% of them appearing once. The sequencing used CD8+ T cells from blood, collected from a patient treated with checkpoint blockade. The receptors were gathered from a human donor with melanoma. Both conserved end residues are part of each CDR3. A D gene is named only where the DNA matches it firmly. The listing skips clone size in some rows; elsewhere it reads once, few, many or a size class.

j_call | clone_size | d_call | v_call | cdr3_nt | cdr3_aa
TRBJ1-5 | . | . | TRBV19 | TGTGCCAGTAGTATCTCGGGCCGAGGGAATCAGCCCCAGCATTTT | CASSISGRGNQPQHF
TRBJ2-1 | few | TRBD2 | TRBV6-6 | TGTGCCAGCAGCGCCGGGACTACCGTGGAGCAGTTCTTC | CASSAGTTVEQFF
TRBJ1-4 | . | . | TRBV5-1 | TGTGCCAGCAGCCCGGGATCTAATGAAAAACTGTTTTTT | CASSPGSNEKLFF
TRBJ2-7 | . | . | TRBV5-5 | TGTGCCAGCAGTCATAATACCTACGAGCAGTACTTC | CASSHNTYEQYF
TRBJ1-4 | . | . | TRBV4-3 | TGCGCCAGCAGCCAAGACCTCAGGGCCCAGGGTGAAAAACTGTTTTTT | CASSQDLRAQGEKLFF
TRBJ2-1 | . | TRBD2 | TRBV5-8 | TGTGCCAGCAGCTTGGGTAGCGGGATCTACAATGAGCAGTTCTTC | CASSLGSGIYNEQFF
TRBJ1-5 | . | . | TRBV7-8 | TGTGCCAGCAGCTCTACAATGGGGAGCAATCAGCCCCAGCATTTT | CASSSTMGSNQPQHF
TRBJ1-2 | few | TRBD1 | TRBV29-1 | TGCAGCGCCGCAACGGGACAGGGGAACTATGGCTACACCTTC | CSAATGQGNYGYTF
TRBJ2-7 | . | TRBD2 | TRBV2 | TGTGCCAGCACCAAGGATGGGACTAGCTTATTCGAGCAGTACTTC | CASTKDGTSLFEQYF
TRBJ2-5 | few | . | TRBV9 | TGTGCCAGCAGCGTTTCAGGACGCAGCAGTGAGACCCAGTACTTC | CASSVSGRSSETQYF
TRBJ2-7 | . | . | TRBV7-9 | TGTGCCAGCAGTTCCGTCGGGAGAGGCGAGCAGTACTTC | CASSSVGRGEQYF
TRBJ1-1 | . | . | TRBV7-3 | TGTGCTAGCAGCCTGACATTGAACACTGAAGCTTTCTTT | CASSLTLNTEAFF
TRBJ1-3 | . | . | TRBV7-2 | TGTGCCAGCAGCTTAACAACTGGAAACACCATATATTTT | CASSLTTGNTIYF
TRBJ2-1 | . | TRBD2 | TRBV9 | TGTGCCAGCAGTCCTAGCGGCGCAACCTACAATGAGCAGTTCTTC | CASSPSGATYNEQFF
TRBJ2-7 | . | TRBD1 | TRBV7-2 | TGTGCCAGCAGCCTTACAGGGGTCGAGCAGTACTTC | CASSLTGVEQYF
TRBJ1-1 | . | . | TRBV5-1 | TGCGCCAGCAGCCAGACAGGGAACACTGAAGCTTTCTTT | CASSQTGNTEAFF
TRBJ1-6 | . | . | TRBV5-3 | TGTGCCAGAAGCTTGTGGACAGTCTATAATTCACCCCTCCACTTT | CARSLWTVYNSPLHF
TRBJ2-7 | . | . | TRBV27 | TGTGCCAGCAGTTCAAACAGCGGTCTAAGCTCCTACGAGCAGTACTTC | CASSSNSGLSSYEQYF
TRBJ1-1 | . | . | TRBV5-4 | TGTGCCAGCAGCTATCGAGGGGCTGAAGCTTTCTTT | CASSYRGAEAFF
TRBJ2-3 | . | . | TRBV14 | TGTGCCAGCAGCCAAGATTGGGGCAGTAGCACAGATACGCAGTATTTT | CASSQDWGSSTDTQYF